Listed below are T cell receptor beta chains from one sample, sequenced in a study of T-cell memory formation after mild COVID-19. Using its own MiXCR run on the 5' RACE reads, TCRdb lists one record per CDR3 protein. The sample gives about 160,000 distinct CDR3 sequences, 25% to 40% of which show up once; about 12% is in the top ten. The source material was PBMCs or a T cell subset sorted from them (not recorded which). Receptor source: an adult woman who had mild COVID-19 (a few samples of this study predate the infection). Cell type and time point are not known. Both conserved end residues are part of each CDR3. A D gene is named only where the DNA matches it firmly. Size is omitted from some rows. Given values are once, few, many or a class for expanded clones.

j_call: TRBJ2-3
d_call: TRBD1
clone_size: -
v_call: TRBV29-1
cdr3_nt: TGCAGCGTTAAGGACAGGGCGGTTGTTACAGATACGCAGTATTTT
cdr3_aa: CSVKDRAVVTDTQYF

j_call: TRBJ1-1
d_call: -
clone_size: -
v_call: TRBV7-2
cdr3_nt: TGTGCCAGCAGTATCCCTGGGACTCCTGAAGCTTTCTTT
cdr3_aa: CASSIPGTPEAFF

j_call: TRBJ1-2
d_call: -
clone_size: -
v_call: TRBV7-9
cdr3_nt: TGTGCCGACCGGCCGGGGACGGAGTATGGCTACACCTTC
cdr3_aa: CADRPGTEYGYTF

j_call: TRBJ2-7
d_call: -
clone_size: -
v_call: TRBV6-2/TRBV6-3
cdr3_nt: TGTGCCAGCAACCGAGGTGAGGGGTCTAGATGGGAGCAGTACTTC
cdr3_aa: CASNRGEGSRWEQYF

j_call: TRBJ1-1
d_call: -
clone_size: few
v_call: TRBV30
cdr3_nt: TGTGCCTGGAGTGTACAACTAGGGACTGAAGCTTTCTTT
cdr3_aa: CAWSVQLGTEAFF

j_call: TRBJ2-7
d_call: -
clone_size: -
v_call: TRBV30
cdr3_nt: TGTGCCTGGAGCTGGGGTAGTGACATCATTAACTTC
cdr3_aa: CAWSWGSDIINF

j_call: TRBJ1-1
d_call: TRBD1
clone_size: -
v_call: TRBV29-1
cdr3_nt: TGCAGCGTAGACAGGGCAGGGAACACTGAAGCTTTCTTT
cdr3_aa: CSVDRAGNTEAFF

j_call: TRBJ2-1
d_call: -
clone_size: -
v_call: TRBV4-1
cdr3_nt: TGCGCCAGCAGCCAATCCTTCCAAGATGAGCAGTTCTTC
cdr3_aa: CASSQSFQDEQFF

j_call: TRBJ1-1
d_call: -
clone_size: -
v_call: TRBV15
cdr3_nt: TGTGCCACCAGCAGAGGATACACTGAAGCTTTCTTT
cdr3_aa: CATSRGYTEAFF

j_call: TRBJ2-7
d_call: TRBD1
clone_size: few
v_call: TRBV7-8
cdr3_nt: TGTGCCAGCAGCGAATACAGGGGGCGTCCTAACGAGCAGTACTTC
cdr3_aa: CASSEYRGRPNEQYF

j_call: TRBJ1-3
d_call: TRBD1
clone_size: few
v_call: TRBV12-3/TRBV12-4
cdr3_nt: TGTGCCAGCAGTTTAAGGGGGCCCAGCTCTGGAAACACCATATATTTT
cdr3_aa: CASSLRGPSSGNTIYF

j_call: TRBJ2-7
d_call: TRBD2
clone_size: -
v_call: TRBV6-2/TRBV6-3
cdr3_nt: TGTGCCAGCAGGCCCACTAGCGGAAAAGTCTTTCGGGGCTCCTACGAGCAGTACTTC
cdr3_aa: CASRPTSGKVFRGSYEQYF

j_call: TRBJ2-6
d_call: -
clone_size: -
v_call: TRBV15
cdr3_nt: TGTGCCACCAGCAGCGAGACACCACGCTCTGGGGCCAACGTCCTGACTTTC
cdr3_aa: CATSSETPRSGANVLTF

j_call: TRBJ2-7
d_call: -
clone_size: -
v_call: TRBV30
cdr3_nt: TGTGCCTGGAGTGTACCGACAGAGATCTACGAGCAGTACTTC
cdr3_aa: CAWSVPTEIYEQYF

j_call: TRBJ2-6
d_call: TRBD1
clone_size: -
v_call: TRBV5-1
cdr3_nt: TGCGCCAGCAGCTCGCCCGGGACAGGGTCTGGGGCCAACGTCCTGACTTTC
cdr3_aa: CASSSPGTGSGANVLTF

j_call: TRBJ1-1
d_call: TRBD1
clone_size: -
v_call: TRBV11-2
cdr3_nt: TGTGCCAGCAGCTTAACCCGGACAGGCACTGAAGCTTTCTTT
cdr3_aa: CASSLTRTGTEAFF

j_call: TRBJ2-5
d_call: -
clone_size: few
v_call: TRBV4-1
cdr3_nt: TGCGCCAGCAGCCAAGAAGGACCCTTAATCATGGGGGGAGGAGAGACCCAGTACTTC
cdr3_aa: CASSQEGPLIMGGGETQYF

j_call: TRBJ2-3
d_call: -
clone_size: many
v_call: TRBV9
cdr3_nt: TGTGCCAGCAGCGTAGGAAGCACAGATACGCAGTATTTT
cdr3_aa: CASSVGSTDTQYF

j_call: TRBJ1-1
d_call: -
clone_size: -
v_call: TRBV7-8
cdr3_nt: TGTGCCAGCAGCCCGTTCCACACTGAAGCTTTCTTT
cdr3_aa: CASSPFHTEAFF

j_call: TRBJ2-1
d_call: TRBD1
clone_size: -
v_call: TRBV5-1
cdr3_nt: TGCGCCAGCAGCAACCGGGACAGGGGCCAAAATGAGCAGTTCTTC
cdr3_aa: CASSNRDRGQNEQFF

j_call: TRBJ1-2
d_call: -
clone_size: -
v_call: TRBV24-1
cdr3_nt: TGTGCCACCAGTGACTCCTCGAGGGATGGCTACACCTTC
cdr3_aa: CATSDSSRDGYTF

j_call: TRBJ2-1
d_call: TRBD1
clone_size: -
v_call: TRBV29-1
cdr3_nt: TGCAGCGTTGGGACAGGGATCAATGAGCAGTTCTTC
cdr3_aa: CSVGTGINEQFF

j_call: TRBJ2-2
d_call: -
clone_size: medium-sized
v_call: TRBV15
cdr3_nt: TGTGCCACCAGCAGAGATCAAGCCAGCCCGAACACCGGGGAGCTGTTTTTT
cdr3_aa: CATSRDQASPNTGELFF

j_call: TRBJ2-1
d_call: -
clone_size: -
v_call: TRBV5-1
cdr3_nt: TGCGCCAGCGGCACCGGGTCAGCATGGAGCTCCTACAATGAGCAGTTCTTC
cdr3_aa: CASGTGSAWSSYNEQFF

j_call: TRBJ1-2
d_call: TRBD1
clone_size: few
v_call: TRBV12-3/TRBV12-4
cdr3_nt: TGTGCCAGCAGCCAGGGGGAGGGCTATGGCTACACCTTC
cdr3_aa: CASSQGEGYGYTF

j_call: TRBJ2-2
d_call: -
clone_size: once
v_call: TRBV9
cdr3_nt: TGTGCCAGCAGCGTAGTGGGTGTTCCTAGCACCGGGGAGCTGTTTTTT
cdr3_aa: CASSVVGVPSTGELFF

j_call: TRBJ1-2
d_call: -
clone_size: few
v_call: TRBV15
cdr3_nt: TGTGCCACCAGCAGAGCGCGGCCAGGTCGGGGTACGGATGGCTACACCTTC
cdr3_aa: CATSRARPGRGTDGYTF

j_call: TRBJ2-6
d_call: -
clone_size: -
v_call: TRBV2
cdr3_nt: TGTGCCAGCAGCCTCGACGGGCCCTCTGGGGCCAACGTCCTGACTTTC
cdr3_aa: CASSLDGPSGANVLTF

j_call: TRBJ1-2
d_call: TRBD1
clone_size: -
v_call: TRBV7-2
cdr3_nt: TGTGCCAGCAGCTTAGCCGACAGGGTTTCTGGCTACACCTTC
cdr3_aa: CASSLADRVSGYTF

j_call: TRBJ2-4
d_call: -
clone_size: -
v_call: TRBV3-1
cdr3_nt: TGTGCCAGCAGCGAACGGGGAACCACTTACAAAAACATTCAGTACTTC
cdr3_aa: CASSERGTTYKNIQYF

j_call: TRBJ1-5
d_call: -
clone_size: few
v_call: TRBV5-1
cdr3_nt: TGCGCCAGCAGCCCTGGCGGGCAGCGAGGTAACCAGCCCCAGCATTTT
cdr3_aa: CASSPGGQRGNQPQHF

j_call: TRBJ1-6
d_call: -
clone_size: few
v_call: TRBV12-3/TRBV12-4
cdr3_nt: TGTGCCAGCAGTCTACAGACGAATTCACCCCTCCACTTT
cdr3_aa: CASSLQTNSPLHF

j_call: TRBJ2-5
d_call: -
clone_size: few
v_call: TRBV12-3/TRBV12-4
cdr3_nt: TGTGCCAGCACCTTTGCCCTATGGGACCAAGAGACCCAGTACTTC
cdr3_aa: CASTFALWDQETQYF

j_call: TRBJ2-4
d_call: -
clone_size: few
v_call: TRBV11-3
cdr3_nt: TGTGCCAGCAGTATTGCTCCGGGACAAAGGGGCATCGCCAAAAACATTCAGTACTTC
cdr3_aa: CASSIAPGQRGIAKNIQYF

j_call: TRBJ2-7
d_call: TRBD1
clone_size: few
v_call: TRBV18
cdr3_nt: TGTGCCAGCTCACCGGGGCAGGGGGCCGGCGAGCAGTACTTC
cdr3_aa: CASSPGQGAGEQYF

j_call: TRBJ2-1
d_call: TRBD2
clone_size: -
v_call: TRBV7-7
cdr3_nt: TGTGCCAGCAGCCTCCGGGCTAGCGGGGGGGCCATGATCCACAATGAGCAGTTCTTC
cdr3_aa: CASSLRASGGAMIHNEQFF